This paragraph reports one T cell receptor (beta chain). The antigen is undetermined. The data are from a study of Graves' ophthalmopathy and Graves' hyperthyroidism. Findings and limits, study-wide: Blood also contained most of the expanded thyroid clonotypes above 0.001 frequency.

V lost 2 bases and J lost 7; bases outside the gene matches: 5. Germline CDR1 is LGHNA and CDR2 is YSLEER. The CDR3 has 14 residues. Exclusion applied to patients with other autoimmune diseases, uncontrolled infections, pregnancy or lactation. Patients were diagnosed from clinical symptoms, serum thyroxine, TRAb, thyroid ultrasound and orbital computed tomography. Isolation of PBMCs was performed using over 8.5 ml of fresh peripheral blood. The authors amplified TCR beta CDR3 regions, and they did so from RNA transcripts for repertoire sequencing. HTBI primers served in a first-round RT-PCR, which a second-round multiplex PCR followed. Each CDR3 protein gets one entry after TCRdb re-called the multiplex PCR reads with MiXCR. In the table there are over 500,000 distinct CDR3 sequences, 20% to 25% of which are singletons.

The receptor was derived from a woman between 18 and 29 years old with stable Graves' hyperthyroidism. Some clones in this sample may be carry-over from other donors' samples. The chain has TRBV4-3 and TRBJ1-2; 9 bases agree with TRBD1. Sequencing was carried out using peripheral blood. The CDR3: CASSQNRGQGGYTF. DNA of the CDR3: TGCGCCAGCAGCCAAAACAGGGGGCAGGGTGGCTACACCTTC.